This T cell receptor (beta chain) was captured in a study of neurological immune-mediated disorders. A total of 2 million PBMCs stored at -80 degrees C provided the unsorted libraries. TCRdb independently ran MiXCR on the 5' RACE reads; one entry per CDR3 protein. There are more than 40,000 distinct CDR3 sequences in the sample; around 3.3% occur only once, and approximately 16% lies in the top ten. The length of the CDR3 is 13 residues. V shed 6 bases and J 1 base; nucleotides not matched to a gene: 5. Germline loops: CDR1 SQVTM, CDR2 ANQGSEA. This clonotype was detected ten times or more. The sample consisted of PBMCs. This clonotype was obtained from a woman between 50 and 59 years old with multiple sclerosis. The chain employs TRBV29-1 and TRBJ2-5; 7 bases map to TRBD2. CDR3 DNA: TGCAGCGTCCATAGCGGGTCCCAAGAGACCCAGTACTTC. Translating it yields CSVHSGSQETQYF.